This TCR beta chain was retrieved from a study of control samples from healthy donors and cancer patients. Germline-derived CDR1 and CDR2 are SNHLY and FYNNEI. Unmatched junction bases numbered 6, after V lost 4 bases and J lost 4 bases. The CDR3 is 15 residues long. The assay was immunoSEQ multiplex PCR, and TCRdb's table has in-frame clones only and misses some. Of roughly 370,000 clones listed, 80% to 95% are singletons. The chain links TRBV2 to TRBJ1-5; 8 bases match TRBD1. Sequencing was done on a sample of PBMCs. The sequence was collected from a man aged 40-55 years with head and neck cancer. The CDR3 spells CASSAWTGFNQPQHF. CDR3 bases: TGTGCCAGCAGTGCGTGGACAGGGTTTAATCAGCCCCAGCATTTT. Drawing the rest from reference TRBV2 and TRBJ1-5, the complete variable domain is EPEVTQTPSHQVTQMGQEVILRCVPISNHLYFYWYRQILGQKVEFLVSFYNNEISEKSEIFDDQFSVERPDGSNFTLKIRSTKLEDSAMYFCASSAWTGFNQPQHFGDGTRLSIL.